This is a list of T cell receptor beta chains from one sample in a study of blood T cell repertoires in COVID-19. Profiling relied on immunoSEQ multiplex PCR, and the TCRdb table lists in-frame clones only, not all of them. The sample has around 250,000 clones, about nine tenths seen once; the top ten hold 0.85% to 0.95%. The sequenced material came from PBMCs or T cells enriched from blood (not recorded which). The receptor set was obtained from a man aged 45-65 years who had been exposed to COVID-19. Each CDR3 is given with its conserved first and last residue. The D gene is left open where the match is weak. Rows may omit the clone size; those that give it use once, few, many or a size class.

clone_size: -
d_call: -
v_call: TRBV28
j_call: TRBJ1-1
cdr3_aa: CASSFEAISSEAFF
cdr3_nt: TGTGCCAGCAGTTTCGAGGCCATAAGCTCTGAAGCTTTCTTT

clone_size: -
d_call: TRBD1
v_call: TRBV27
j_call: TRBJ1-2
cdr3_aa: CASSFAGGGGYTF
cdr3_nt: TGTGCCAGCAGTTTTGCAGGGGGCGGGGGCTACACCTTC

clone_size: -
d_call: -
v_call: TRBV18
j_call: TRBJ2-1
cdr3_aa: CASSIGGLPYNEQFF
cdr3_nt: TGTGCCAGCTCAATAGGCGGCCTTCCTTACAATGAGCAGTTCTTC

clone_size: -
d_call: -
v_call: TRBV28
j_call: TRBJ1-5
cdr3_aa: CASSVSSRTGRGNQPQHF
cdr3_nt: TGTGCCAGCAGTGTTAGTTCTCGAACAGGGAGGGGCAATCAGCCCCAGCATTTT

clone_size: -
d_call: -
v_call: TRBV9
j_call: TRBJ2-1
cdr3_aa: CASSVASGGTYNEQFF
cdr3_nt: TGTGCCAGCAGCGTAGCCAGCGGAGGGACCTACAATGAGCAGTTCTTC

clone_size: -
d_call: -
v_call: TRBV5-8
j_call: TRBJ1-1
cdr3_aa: CASSLALSPLYTEAFF
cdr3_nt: TGTGCCAGCAGCTTGGCACTTTCCCCGCTATACACTGAAGCTTTCTTT

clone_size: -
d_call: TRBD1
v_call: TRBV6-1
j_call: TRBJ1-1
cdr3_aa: CASSEARTGGLSFF
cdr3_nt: TGTGCCAGCAGTGAAGCCCGGACAGGGGGCTTGAGTTTCTTT

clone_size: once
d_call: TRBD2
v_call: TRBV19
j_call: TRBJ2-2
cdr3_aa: CASAGTSGMRGTGELFF
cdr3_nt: TGTGCCAGTGCCGGGACTAGCGGGATGCGGGGCACCGGGGAGCTGTTTTTT

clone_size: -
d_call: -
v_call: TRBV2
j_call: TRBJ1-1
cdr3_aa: CASSVNLNTEAFF
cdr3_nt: TGTGCCAGCAGTGTAAACTTGAACACTGAAGCTTTCTTT

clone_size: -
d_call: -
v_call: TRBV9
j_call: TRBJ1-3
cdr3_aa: CASSGGILSGNTIYF
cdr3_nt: TGTGCCAGCAGCGGGGGCATTCTCTCTGGAAACACCATATATTTT

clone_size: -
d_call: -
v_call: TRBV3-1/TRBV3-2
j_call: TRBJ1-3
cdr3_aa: CASSQGWQGSGNTIYF
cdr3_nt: TGTGCCAGCAGCCAAGGCTGGCAGGGATCCGGAAACACCATATATTTT

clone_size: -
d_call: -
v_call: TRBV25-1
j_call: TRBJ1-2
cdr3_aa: CASSDPDSYGYTF
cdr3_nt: TGTGCCAGCAGTGACCCGGACAGCTATGGCTACACCTTC

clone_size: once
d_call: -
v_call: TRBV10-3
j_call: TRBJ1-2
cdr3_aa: CAISARVGDNYGYTF
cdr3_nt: TGTGCCATCAGTGCCCGGGTCGGGGATAACTATGGCTACACCTTC

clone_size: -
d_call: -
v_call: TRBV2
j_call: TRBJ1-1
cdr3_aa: CASSGGRMNTEAFF
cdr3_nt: TGTGCCAGCAGTGGAGGAAGGATGAACACTGAAGCTTTCTTT